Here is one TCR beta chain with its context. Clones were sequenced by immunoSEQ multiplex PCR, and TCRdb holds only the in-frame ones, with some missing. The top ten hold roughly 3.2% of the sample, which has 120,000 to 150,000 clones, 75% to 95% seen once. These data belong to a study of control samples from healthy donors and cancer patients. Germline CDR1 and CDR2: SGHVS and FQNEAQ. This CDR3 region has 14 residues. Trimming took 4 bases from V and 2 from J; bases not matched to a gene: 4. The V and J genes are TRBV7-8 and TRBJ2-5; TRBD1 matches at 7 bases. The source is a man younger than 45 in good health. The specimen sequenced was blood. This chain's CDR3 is CASSSTGPQETQYF. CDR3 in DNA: TGTGCCAGCAGCTCGACAGGGCCACAAGAGACCCAGTACTTC.